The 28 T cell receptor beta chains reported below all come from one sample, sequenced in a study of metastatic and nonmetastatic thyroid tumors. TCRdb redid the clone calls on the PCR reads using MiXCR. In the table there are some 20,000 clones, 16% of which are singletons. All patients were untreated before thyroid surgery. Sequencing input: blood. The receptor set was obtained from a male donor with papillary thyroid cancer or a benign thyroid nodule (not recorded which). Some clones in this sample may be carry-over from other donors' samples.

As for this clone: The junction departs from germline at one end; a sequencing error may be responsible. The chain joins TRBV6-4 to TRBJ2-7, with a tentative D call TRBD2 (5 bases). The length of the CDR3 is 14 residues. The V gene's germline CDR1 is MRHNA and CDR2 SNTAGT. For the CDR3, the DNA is TGTGCCAGCAGTTACTCTGGACTGTACTACGAGCAGTACTTC. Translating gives CASSYSGLYYEQYF.

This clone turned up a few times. The CDR3, as DNA: TGCGCCAGCAGTGAGGATATTAGCGGGAGGGCCGCATACGAGCAGTACTTC. This codes for CASSEDISGRAAYEQYF. This chain links TRBV10-1 with TRBJ2-7; 11 bases are a match to TRBD2. The ends lost 2 bases at V and 4 bases at J; junction bases unmatched: 10. Germline V gene data show CDR1 as WNHNN and CDR2 as SYGVQD (reference sequence). This CDR3 is built from 17 residues.

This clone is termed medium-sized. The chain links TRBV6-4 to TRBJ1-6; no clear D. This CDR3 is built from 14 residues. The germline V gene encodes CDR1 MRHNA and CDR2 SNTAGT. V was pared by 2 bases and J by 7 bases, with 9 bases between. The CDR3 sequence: CASSDGNRNSPLHF. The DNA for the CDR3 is TGTGCCAGCAGTGACGGGAACAGAAATTCACCCCTCCACTTT.

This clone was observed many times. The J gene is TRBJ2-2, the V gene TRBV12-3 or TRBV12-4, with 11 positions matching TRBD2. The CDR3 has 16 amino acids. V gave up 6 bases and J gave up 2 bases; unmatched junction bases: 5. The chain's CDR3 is CASRGGLAGNTGELFF. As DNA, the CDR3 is TGTGCCAGCAGGGGAGGACTAGCGGGTAACACCGGGGAGCTGTTTTTT.

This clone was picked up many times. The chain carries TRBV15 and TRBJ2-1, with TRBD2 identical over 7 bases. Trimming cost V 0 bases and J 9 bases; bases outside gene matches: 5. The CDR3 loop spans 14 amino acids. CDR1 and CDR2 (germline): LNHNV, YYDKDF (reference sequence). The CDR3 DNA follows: TGTGCCACCAGCAGAGAAGGGAGGGGAGGTGAGCAGTTCTTC. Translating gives CATSREGRGGEQFF. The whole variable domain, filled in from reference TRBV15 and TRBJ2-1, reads DAMVIQNPRYQVTQFGKPVTLSCSQTLNHNVMYWYQQKSSQAPKLLFHYYDKDFNNEADTPDNFQSRRPNTSFCFLDIRSPGLGDTAMYLCATSREGRGGEQFFGPGTRLTVL.

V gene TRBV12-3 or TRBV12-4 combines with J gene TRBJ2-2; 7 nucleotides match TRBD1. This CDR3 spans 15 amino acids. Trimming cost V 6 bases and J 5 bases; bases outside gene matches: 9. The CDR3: CASSPDRVATGELFF. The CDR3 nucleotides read TGTGCCAGCAGCCCCGACAGGGTGGCTACCGGGGAGCTGTTTTTT.

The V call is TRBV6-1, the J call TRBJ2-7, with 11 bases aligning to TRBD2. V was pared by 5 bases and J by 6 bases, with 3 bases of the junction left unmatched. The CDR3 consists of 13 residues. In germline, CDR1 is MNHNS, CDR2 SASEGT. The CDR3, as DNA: TGTGCCAGCAGTCGGCTAGCGGGAGGCGAGCAGTACTTC. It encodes CASSRLAGGEQYF.

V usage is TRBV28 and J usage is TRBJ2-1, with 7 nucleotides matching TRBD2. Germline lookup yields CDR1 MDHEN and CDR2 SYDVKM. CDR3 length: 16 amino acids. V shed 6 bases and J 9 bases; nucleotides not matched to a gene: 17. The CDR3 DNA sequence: TGTGCCAGCAGCCTGACTAGCAGTGGAGGGCGGGGTGAGCAGTTCTTC. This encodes CASSLTSSGGRGEQFF.

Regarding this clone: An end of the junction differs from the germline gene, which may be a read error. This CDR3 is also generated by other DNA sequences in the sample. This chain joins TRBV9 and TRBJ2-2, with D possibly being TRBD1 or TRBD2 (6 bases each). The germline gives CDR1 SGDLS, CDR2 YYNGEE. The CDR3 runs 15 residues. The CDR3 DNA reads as TGTGCCAGTAGCGTAGGCGGAGGGGGGACCGGGGAGCTGTTTTTT. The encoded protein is CASSVGGGGTGELFF.

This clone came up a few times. The CDR3 sequence: CASSLSADMNTEAFF. The CDR3 coding sequence is TGTGCCAGCAGCCTTTCGGCGGATATGAACACTGAAGCTTTCTTT. This chain joins TRBV6-1 and TRBJ1-1; D is unclear. CDR1 MNHNS and CDR2 SASEGT come from the germline V gene. The V end was cut by 6 bases, the J end by 0 bases, with 14 bases between. The CDR3 is 15 amino acids.

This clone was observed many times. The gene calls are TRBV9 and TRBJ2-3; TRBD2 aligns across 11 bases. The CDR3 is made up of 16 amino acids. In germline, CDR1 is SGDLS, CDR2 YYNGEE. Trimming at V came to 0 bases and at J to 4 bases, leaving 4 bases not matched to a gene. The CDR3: CASSVVVTSGADTQYF. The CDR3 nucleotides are TGTGCCAGCAGCGTAGTAGTGACTAGCGGGGCAGATACGCAGTATTTT. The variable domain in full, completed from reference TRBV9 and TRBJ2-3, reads DSGVTQTPKHLITATGQRVTLRCSPRSGDLSVYWYQQSLDQGLQFLIQYYNGEERAKGNILERFSAQQFPDLHSELNLSSLELGDSALYFCASSVVVTSGADTQYFGPGTRLTVL.

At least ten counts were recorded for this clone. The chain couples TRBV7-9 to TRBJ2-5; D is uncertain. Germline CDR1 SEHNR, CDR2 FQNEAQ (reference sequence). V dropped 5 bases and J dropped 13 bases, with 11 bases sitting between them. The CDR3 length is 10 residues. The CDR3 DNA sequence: TGTGCCAGCAGCCTCAGGACCTTGTACTTC. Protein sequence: CASSLRTLYF.

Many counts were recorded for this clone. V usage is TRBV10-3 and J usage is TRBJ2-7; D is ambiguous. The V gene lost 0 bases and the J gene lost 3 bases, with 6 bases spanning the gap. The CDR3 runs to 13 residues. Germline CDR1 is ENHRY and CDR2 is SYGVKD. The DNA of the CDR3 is TGTGCCATCAGTGAGTCGGGCAGCTACGAGCAGTACTTC. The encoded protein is CAISESGSYEQYF.

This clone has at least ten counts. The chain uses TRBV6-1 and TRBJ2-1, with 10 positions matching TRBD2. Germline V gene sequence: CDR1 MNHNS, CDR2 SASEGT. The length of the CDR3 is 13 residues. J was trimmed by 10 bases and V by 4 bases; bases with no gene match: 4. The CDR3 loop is CASSGTSGKEQFF. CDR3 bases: TGTGCCAGCAGTGGGACTAGCGGCAAAGAGCAGTTCTTC.

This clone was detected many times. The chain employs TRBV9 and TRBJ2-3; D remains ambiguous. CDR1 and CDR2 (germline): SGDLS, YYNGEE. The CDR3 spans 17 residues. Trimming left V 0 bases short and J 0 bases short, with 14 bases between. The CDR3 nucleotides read TGTGCCAGCAGCGTAGGATACGGAACTTCTAGCACAGATACGCAGTATTTT. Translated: CASSVGYGTSSTDTQYF.

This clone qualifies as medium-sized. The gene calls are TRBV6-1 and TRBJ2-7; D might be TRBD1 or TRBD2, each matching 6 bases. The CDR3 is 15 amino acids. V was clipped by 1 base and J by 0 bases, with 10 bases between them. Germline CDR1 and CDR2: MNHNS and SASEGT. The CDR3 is CASSEEGGSSYEQYF. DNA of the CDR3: TGTGCCAGCAGTGAAGAAGGGGGGAGCTCCTACGAGCAGTACTTC.

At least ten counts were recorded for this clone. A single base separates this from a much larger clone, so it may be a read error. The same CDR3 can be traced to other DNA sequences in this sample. For the CDR3, the DNA is TGTGCCAGCAGTATAGGTCCGGGATCCTACGAGCAGTACTTC. Translated, it gives CASSIGPGSYEQYF. The chain joins TRBV19 to TRBJ2-7, with TRBD2 as a possible D gene (5 bases). The CDR3 is 14 residues long. Per germline, CDR1 LNHDA and CDR2 SQIVND (reference sequence).

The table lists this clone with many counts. The CDR3 sequence is CASSLDSNTEAFF. The CDR3 coding sequence is TGTGCCAGCAGCCTAGACAGCAACACTGAAGCTTTCTTT. The J gene is TRBJ1-1, the V gene TRBV7-3, with D perhaps TRBD1 (5 bases). There are 13 residues in the CDR3. The germline V and J ends were trimmed by 5 bases and 2 bases, with 9 bases remaining between them. Germline V lookup: CDR1 SGHTA, CDR2 FQGTGA.

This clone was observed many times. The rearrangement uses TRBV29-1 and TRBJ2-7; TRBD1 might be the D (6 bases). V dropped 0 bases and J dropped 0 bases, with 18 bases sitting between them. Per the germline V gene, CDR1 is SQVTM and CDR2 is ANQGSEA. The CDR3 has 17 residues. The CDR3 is CSVEDSETGRSSYEQYF. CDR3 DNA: TGCAGCGTTGAAGATTCGGAGACAGGAAGGTCCTCCTACGAGCAGTACTTC.

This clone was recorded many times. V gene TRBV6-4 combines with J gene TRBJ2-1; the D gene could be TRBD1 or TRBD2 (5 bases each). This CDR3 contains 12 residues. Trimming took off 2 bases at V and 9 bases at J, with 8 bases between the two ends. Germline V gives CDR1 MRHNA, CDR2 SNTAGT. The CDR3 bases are TGTGCCAGCAGTGACGGTGGGGGTGAGCAGTTCTTC. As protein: CASSDGGGEQFF.

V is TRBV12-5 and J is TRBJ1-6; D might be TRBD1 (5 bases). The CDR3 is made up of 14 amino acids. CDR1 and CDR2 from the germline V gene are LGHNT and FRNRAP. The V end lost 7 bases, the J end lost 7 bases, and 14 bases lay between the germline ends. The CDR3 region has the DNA TGTGCTAGTGTAAGTGAGACAGCAAATTCACCCCTCCACTTT. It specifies CASVSETANSPLHF. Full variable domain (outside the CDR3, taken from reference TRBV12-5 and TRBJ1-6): DARVTQTPRHKVTEMGQEVTMRCQPILGHNTVFWYRQTMMQGLELLAYFRNRAPLDDSGMPKDRFSAEMPDATLATLKIQPSEPRDSAVYFCASVSETANSPLHFGNGTRLTVT.

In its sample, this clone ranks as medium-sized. The CDR3 sequence is CASSQDGSENYGYTF. The CDR3 DNA follows: TGCGCCAGCAGCCAAGACGGGTCGGAAAACTATGGCTACACCTTC. The chain uses TRBV4-1 and TRBJ1-2; D is unclear. V lost 0 bases and J lost 2, with 10 bases in between. Per the germline V gene, CDR1 is MGHRA and CDR2 is YSYEKL. CDR3 size: 15 residues.

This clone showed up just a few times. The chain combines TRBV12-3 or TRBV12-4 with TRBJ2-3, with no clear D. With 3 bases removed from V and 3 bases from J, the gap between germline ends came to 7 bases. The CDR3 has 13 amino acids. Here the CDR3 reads CASSLSGTDTQYF. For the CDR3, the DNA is TGTGCCAGCAGTTTGAGTGGTACAGATACGCAGTATTTT.

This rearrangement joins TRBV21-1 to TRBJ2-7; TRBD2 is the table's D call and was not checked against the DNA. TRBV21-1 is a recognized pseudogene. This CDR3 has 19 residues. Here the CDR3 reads CASRPTGSQTSGRTYEQYF. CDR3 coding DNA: TGTGCCAGCAGACCTACAGGAAGCCAGACTAGCGGGAGAACCTACGAGCAGTACTTC.

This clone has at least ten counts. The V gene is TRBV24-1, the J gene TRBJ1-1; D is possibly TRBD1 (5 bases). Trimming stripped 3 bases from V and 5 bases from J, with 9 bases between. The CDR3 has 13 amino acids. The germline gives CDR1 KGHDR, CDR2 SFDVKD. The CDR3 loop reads CATSDLWGTEAFF. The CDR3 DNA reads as TGTGCCACCAGTGATCTGTGGGGGACTGAAGCTTTCTTT.

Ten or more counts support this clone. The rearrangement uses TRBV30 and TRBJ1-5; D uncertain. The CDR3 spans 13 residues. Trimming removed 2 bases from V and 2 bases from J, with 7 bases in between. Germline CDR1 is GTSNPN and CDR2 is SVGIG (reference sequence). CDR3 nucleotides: TGTGCCTGGAGTAGGGTGGGCAATCAGCCCCAGCATTTT. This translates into CAWSRVGNQPQHF.

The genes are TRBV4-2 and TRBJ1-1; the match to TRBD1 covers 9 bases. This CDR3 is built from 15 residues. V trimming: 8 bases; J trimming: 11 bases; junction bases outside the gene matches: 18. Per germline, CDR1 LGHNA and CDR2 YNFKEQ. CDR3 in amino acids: CASGRKLGQGEFAFF. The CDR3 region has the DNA TGTGCCAGCGGCCGAAAGCTGGGACAGGGTGAGTTCGCTTTCTTT.

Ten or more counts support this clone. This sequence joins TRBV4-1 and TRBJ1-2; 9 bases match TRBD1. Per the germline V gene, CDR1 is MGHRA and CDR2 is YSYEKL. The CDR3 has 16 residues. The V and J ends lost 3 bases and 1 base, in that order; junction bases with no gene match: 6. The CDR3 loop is CASSHKTGGSNYGYTF. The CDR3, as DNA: TGCGCCAGCAGCCATAAGACAGGGGGGAGTAACTATGGCTACACCTTC.